This T cell receptor (beta chain) is drawn from a study of CD8 T cells in ankylosing spondylitis. Study observations and caveats: A TCR beta motif of 7 to 9 highly homologous variants seemed to mark ankylosing spondylitis blood.

MiXCR, run by TCRdb on the 5' RACE reads, gives a single entry per CDR3 protein. The sample consists of approximately 190,000 distinct CDR3 sequences, over 10% of them appearing once. In its sample, this clonotype was seen many times. The target antigen is unknown. This receptor was taken from a female donor with ankylosing spondylitis or in good health (not recorded which). Sequenced sample: blood, either unsorted or a sorted T cell fraction (not recorded which).

In DNA form, the CDR3 reads TGTGCCTGGAGTGGAGCGGCCGCGAACACCGGGGAGCTGTTTTTT. It translates to CAWSGAAANTGELFF. The chain joins TRBV30 to TRBJ2-2; perhaps TRBD2 as D (5 bases). V lost 1 base and J lost 0, with 9 bases in between. Looked up from germline, CDR1 is GTSNPN and CDR2 is SVGIG (reference sequence). The CDR3 is 15 residues long.